The present T cell receptor beta chain was sequenced within a study of T cell changes during pregnancy in multiple sclerosis. Per the germline V gene, CDR1 is SGHTA and CDR2 is FQGNSA. This CDR3 is built from 17 residues. The V gene lost 3 bases and the J gene lost 2 bases, with 18 bases spanning the gap. Assay used: immunoSEQ multiplex PCR; TCRdb lists only in-frame clones, some missing. The repertoire holds around 50,000 clones, with 94% as singletons. Material: CD8+ T cells from peripheral blood mononuclear cells, obtained in the first trimester of pregnancy. The rearrangement joins TRBV7-2 to TRBJ2-3; tentatively, D is TRBD2 (5 bases). The receptor comes from a female donor with multiple sclerosis, enrolled in a pregnancy study. The DNA for the CDR3 is TGTGCCAGCAGCTTCCCAATACACGGGAAGGACACAGATACGCAGTATTTT. The encoded protein is CASSFPIHGKDTDTQYF.